This T cell receptor beta chain was sequenced in a study of response to subunit inactivated influenza vaccine. The germline V gene has CDR1 SQVTM and CDR2 ANQGSEA. The CDR3 extends over 12 amino acids. V gave up 6 bases and J gave up 5 bases, with 12 bases separating them. TCRdb fed the RT-PCR reads into MiXCR, producing one record per CDR3 protein. The table includes a few hundred thousand distinct CDR3 sequences, 11% to 15% detected once. Overall study findings and caveats: Each seasonal influenza vaccination recruits few new T cells, the authors suggested.

This clonotype was seen a few times. As yet, its antigen is unknown. V is TRBV29-1 and J is TRBJ2-3, with D possibly being TRBD2 (5 bases). The TCR comes from a man aged 50-59 years who received an inactivated influenza vaccine. The sequenced sample was PBMCs from blood, obtained roughly 13 days after vaccination. Written as DNA, the CDR3 is TGCAGCGTGGGGAGTTGGAGAGATACGCAGTATTTT. This sequence encodes CSVGSWRDTQYF.